The next 18 T cell receptor beta chains were all read from a single sample in a study of blood T cell repertoires in COVID-19 (dated by TCRdb to the early 2020s). Receptor amplification or capture employed the immunoSEQ multiplex PCR assay. In TCRdb, the immuneACCESS table is reduced to in-frame sequences with V and J assigned. These tables do not hold every clone; where another copy was compared, an unresolved V gene accounts for under half, and the others remain unexplained. Counted in this sample were under 200,000 clones; roughly 84% of them appeared once. The top ten clones comprise 10% to 15% of the sample. The sample comprised PBMCs or T cells enriched from blood (not recorded which). Receptors were obtained from a woman between 55 and 75 years old who had recovered from COVID-19.

Comment on this clone: Given a much more abundant clone one base away, this may be a read error. This CDR3 is also generated by other DNA sequences in the sample. The CDR3 region is CASSIDPRGNQPQHF. The CDR3, as DNA: TGTGCCAGTAGTATAGACCCGAGGGGCAATCAGCCCCAGCATTTT. The chain employs TRBV19 and TRBJ1-5; D unresolved. The CDR3 consists of 15 residues. The germline CDR1 and CDR2 sequences are LNHDA and SQIVND (reference sequence). Trimming took 0 bases from V and 2 from J, leaving 8 bases between them. The full variable domain, in which reference TRBV19 and TRBJ1-5 provide the parts outside the CDR3, is DGGITQSPKYLFRKEGQNVTLSCEQNLNHDAMYWYRQDPGQGLRLIYYSQIVNDFQKGDIAEGYSVSREKKESFPLTVTSAQKNPTAFYLCASSIDPRGNQPQHFGDGTRLSIL.

The chain combines TRBV7-8 with TRBJ1-1; D gene unclear. In germline, CDR1 is SGHVS, CDR2 FQNEAQ. The V gene lost 1 base and the J gene lost 4 bases, with 7 bases spanning the gap. The length of the CDR3 is 13 residues. The chain's CDR3 is CASSLGSSTEAFF. CDR3 DNA sequence: TGTGCCAGCAGCTTAGGCTCTAGCACTGAAGCTTTCTTT. The whole variable domain, filled in from reference TRBV7-8 and TRBJ1-1, reads GAGVSQSPRYKVAKRGQDVALRCDPISGHVSLFWYQQALGQGPEFLTYFQNEAQLDKSGLPSDRFFAERPEGSVSTLKIQRTQQEDSAVYLCASSLGSSTEAFFGQGTRLTVV.

The V gene is TRBV20-1, the J gene TRBJ2-5, with D possibly matching TRBD2 (6 bases). The CDR3 is made up of 11 amino acids. Germline V gives CDR1 DFQATT, CDR2 SNEGSKA (reference sequence). CDR3: CSGSLVKTQYF. The CDR3 region has the DNA TGCAGCGGGAGTCTGGTTAAGACCCAGTACTTC.

The chain employs TRBV28 and TRBJ1-6; D is unresolved. The V gene's germline CDR1 is MDHEN and CDR2 SYDVKM. This CDR3 is built from 15 residues. V lost 2 bases, J lost 9 bases, and 14 bases lay in between. The CDR3 is CASSLPRGAGSPLHF. DNA of the CDR3: TGTGCCAGCAGTTTACCCCGGGGTGCGGGTTCACCCCTCCACTTT. The whole variable domain, remainder taken from reference TRBV28 and TRBJ1-6, is DVKVTQSSRYLVKRTGEKVFLECVQDMDHENMFWYRQDPGLGLRLIYFSYDVKMKEKGDIPEGYSVSREKKERFSLILESASTNQTSMYLCASSLPRGAGSPLHFGNGTRLTVT.

The CDR3 coding sequence is TGTGCCAGTAGACCAGGCCGGCTAGGGGGCACAGATACGCAGTATTTT. This codes for CASRPGRLGGTDTQYF. The chain combines TRBV19 with TRBJ2-3; tentatively, D is TRBD1 (5 bases). Trimming pared 6 bases from V and 1 base from J, leaving 17 bases between. Germline CDR1 reads LNHDA; CDR2 reads SQIVND (reference sequence). The CDR3 loop spans 16 amino acids.

The chain employs TRBV18 and TRBJ1-1; perhaps TRBD1 as D (6 bases). Germline V gene lookup returns CDR1 KGHSH and CDR2 LQKENI. There are 12 residues in the CDR3. V was shortened by 3 bases and J by 10 bases, with 12 bases between the two germline ends. The CDR3 loop reads CASSPVTGGAFF. Here the CDR3 DNA reads TGTGCCAGCTCACCGGTGACAGGCGGAGCTTTCTTT.

This chain connects TRBV3-1 (or the pseudogene TRBV3-2) to TRBJ1-1; D remains unclear. Germline V gene data show CDR1 as LGHDT and CDR2 as YNNKEL (reference sequence). The CDR3 is 13 residues long. V dropped 2 bases and J dropped 1 base, with 5 bases sitting between them. Written as DNA, the CDR3 is TGTGCCAGCAGCCAAATATCGAACACTGAAGCTTTCTTT. Translating gives CASSQISNTEAFF.

The rearrangement links TRBV3-1 (or the pseudogene TRBV3-2) to TRBJ2-3, with TRBD2 matching 8 bases. The CDR3 is 16 amino acids. The ends lost 1 base at V and 6 bases at J; junction bases unmatched: 9. CDR1 is LGHDT and CDR2 is YNNKEL in the germline V gene (reference sequence). CDR3 sequence (DNA): TGTGCCAGCAGCCAAGTGGCCGGGAGGGCCCGGGATACGCAGTATTTT. Translation gives CASSQVAGRARDTQYF.

The gene calls are TRBV28 and TRBJ1-5, with 9 bases that match TRBD1. The CDR3 loop spans 18 amino acids. Germline V CDR1 and CDR2: MDHEN, SYDVKM. After removal of 2 bases from V and 0 bases from J, the junction contained 8 bases not matched to a gene. The CDR3 nucleotides are TGTGCCAGCAGTTTAAACAGGGGGCGAATCGGTAGCAATCAGCCCCAGCATTTT. Its translation: CASSLNRGRIGSNQPQHF.

The chain combines TRBV28 with TRBJ2-3, with D possibly TRBD2 on 6 matching bases. The CDR3 has 14 residues. Trimming left V 7 bases short and J 3 bases short, with 14 bases between. Per the germline V gene, CDR1 is MDHEN and CDR2 is SYDVKM. Written as DNA, the CDR3 is TGTGCCAGCACCAAAATGGGGGGAACAGATACGCAGTATTTT. Protein: CASTKMGGTDTQYF.

The rearrangement joins TRBV28 to TRBJ2-4; perhaps TRBD1 as D (7 bases). Between the trimmed V and J ends, which lost 8 bases and 7 bases, there was a span of 18 bases. In germline, CDR1 is MDHEN, CDR2 SYDVKM. The CDR3 runs 14 residues. CDR3 sequence (DNA): TGTGCCAGCGTCACAGGGGTCGGAGGGAACATTCAGTACTTC. This gives the protein CASVTGVGGNIQYF.

In its sample, this clone was seen a few times. This chain joins TRBV30 and TRBJ1-2; D not certain. V lost 0 bases to trimming and J lost 4 bases, with 9 bases between them. The CDR3 consists of 13 residues. Germline CDR1 GTSNPN, CDR2 SVGIG (reference sequence). CDR3 region: CAWSVQIGYGYTF. As DNA, the CDR3 is TGTGCCTGGAGTGTACAGATCGGCTATGGCTACACCTTC. Variable domain in full (rest from reference TRBV30 and TRBJ1-2): SQTIHQWPATLVQPVGSPLSLECTVEGTSNPNLYWYRQAAGRGLQLLFYSVGIGQISSEVPQNLSASRPQDRQFILSSKKLLLSDSGFYLCAWSVQIGYGYTFGSGTRLTVV.

The genes are TRBV7-9 and TRBJ1-2, with TRBD1 matching over 8 bases. V lost 5 bases to trimming and J lost 0 bases; unmatched junction nucleotides: 8. The germline CDR1 and CDR2 sequences are SEHNR and FQNEAQ (reference sequence). The CDR3 consists of 16 residues. CDR3 sequence reads: CASSTDRGRPNYGYTF. The CDR3 DNA reads TGTGCCAGCAGCACAGACAGGGGACGGCCTAACTATGGCTACACCTTC.

V usage is TRBV6-5 and J usage is TRBJ1-2; D call uncertain. The CDR3 loop spans 13 amino acids. The ends were cut back, 0 bases at V and 6 bases at J, with 8 bases in the middle. Germline-derived CDR1 and CDR2 are MNHEY and SVGAGI. CDR3 coding DNA: TGTGCCAGCAGTTACTCTGGGAGCCATGGCTACACCTTC. Its translation: CASSYSGSHGYTF.

The V gene is TRBV9, the J gene TRBJ1-6, with 8 bases aligning to TRBD1. Trimming at V came to 3 bases and at J to 4 bases, leaving 3 bases not matched to a gene. CDR1 and CDR2 (germline): SGDLS, YYNGEE. The CDR3 covers 15 residues. CDR3 coding DNA: TGTGCCAGCAGCGCCAGGACAGGGTATAATTCACCCCTCCACTTT. As protein: CASSARTGYNSPLHF.

This sequence joins TRBV6-4 and TRBJ1-5; D unclear. With 6 bases removed from V and 2 bases from J, the gap between germline ends came to 11 bases. This CDR3 is built from 14 residues. Germline loops: CDR1 MRHNA, CDR2 SNTAGT. The CDR3 bases are TGTGCCAGCAGCACAGAACCGGGCAATCAGCCCCAGCATTTT. Protein sequence: CASSTEPGNQPQHF.

CDR3 residues: CASSLAGGENEKLFF. As DNA, the CDR3 is TGTGCCAGCAGCTTGGCAGGGGGCGAGAATGAAAAACTGTTTTTT. The J gene is TRBJ1-4, the V gene TRBV5-4, with 8 nucleotides matching TRBD1. The germline V gene has CDR1 SGHNT and CDR2 YYREEE (reference sequence). Trimming took 0 bases from V and 5 from J; bases not matched to a gene: 3. The CDR3 length is 15 residues.

The chain combines TRBV5-4 with TRBJ2-3, with 9 bases fitting TRBD2. V shed 3 bases and J 5 bases; nucleotides not matched to a gene: 10. The germline gives CDR1 SGHNT, CDR2 YYREEE (reference sequence). CDR3 length: 16 residues. CDR3 DNA sequence: TGTGCCAGCAGCTCCGGACTAGCGAGGGGGGGAGATACGCAGTATTTT. It specifies CASSSGLARGGDTQYF.